This TCR beta chain originates from a study of early T cells in non-severe SARS-CoV-2 infection. Whole-study findings and limits: CD4 and private specificities were missed by VDJdb matching, which favored anti-spike CD8 responses.

This clonotype has a handful of counts. What it binds is not known. CDR3 size: 17 residues. CDR1 is MNHEY and CDR2 is SMNVEV in the germline V gene (reference sequence). Trimming stripped 0 bases from V and 0 bases from J, with 9 bases between. Using its own MiXCR run on the 5' RACE reads, TCRdb lists one record per CDR3 protein. The table shows 60,000 to 85,000 distinct CDR3 sequences, with 15% to 17% occurring only once. This TCR came from an adult who was a healthcare worker with PCR-confirmed SARS-CoV-2 infection or an uninfected control (not recorded which). Sequenced: whole blood. The chain links TRBV27 to TRBJ2-6; the D is unclear. This chain's CDR3 is CASSLSSSSSGANVLTF. In DNA, the CDR3 is TGTGCCAGCAGTTTATCGTCCAGCTCCTCTGGGGCCAACGTCCTGACTTTC. Drawing the rest from reference TRBV27 and TRBJ2-6, the complete variable domain is EAQVTQNPRYLITVTGKKLTVTCSQNMNHEYMSWYRQDPGLGLRQIYYSMNVEVTDKGDVPEGYKVSRKEKRNFPLILESPSPNQTSLYFCASSLSSSSSGANVLTFGAGSRLTVL.